This is a list of T cell receptor beta chains from one sample in a study of beta chain features in type 1 diabetes. The repertoire was sequenced with immunoSEQ multiplex PCR; TCRdb's copy has only in-frame clones and lacks some. The sample lists 150,000 to 200,000 clones; 7% to 10% were seen once. The sample taken for sequencing was central memory CD4+ T cells from blood. The origin of the receptors is a woman aged 18-29 years in good health. CDR3s include the opening cysteine and the closing phenylalanine or tryptophan. The D gene is left open where the match is weak. Clone size is stated in some rows and not others, as once, few, many or a class when expanded.

-	TRBV18	TRBJ1-5	few	CASSPSDSHSNQPQHF	TGTGCCAGCTCACCCTCGGACAGCCATAGCAATCAGCCCCAGCATTTT
TRBD2	TRBV5-6	TRBJ2-5	few	CASRGLLAGDLGQETQYF	TGTGCCAGCAGAGGGCTACTAGCGGGGGACCTCGGGCAAGAGACCCAGTACTTC
-	TRBV30	TRBJ2-1	-	CAQKGGALGNEQFF	TGTGCCCAAAAAGGAGGGGCCCTGGGGAATGAGCAGTTCTTC
TRBD1	TRBV29-1	TRBJ2-7	few	CSVQLGGEGEQYF	TGCAGCGTTCAACTAGGGGGCGAGGGGGAGCAGTACTTC
-	TRBV29-1	TRBJ2-6	few	CSVRASDSGANVLTF	TGCAGCGTTCGGGCTAGCGACTCTGGGGCCAACGTCCTGACTTTC
TRBD2	TRBV9	TRBJ2-5	few	CASSVASGRAEETQYF	TGTGCCAGCAGCGTAGCTAGCGGGAGGGCCGAAGAGACCCAGTACTTC
TRBD2	TRBV29-1	TRBJ2-7	few	CSVGTSGSAYEQYF	TGCAGCGTTGGGACTAGCGGGAGCGCCTACGAGCAGTACTTC
TRBD2	TRBV7-9	TRBJ2-5	-	CASSSIAGPEGTQYF	TGTGCCAGCAGCTCAATAGCGGGCCCGGAGGGGACCCAGTACTTC
TRBD1	TRBV5-1	TRBJ2-5	-	CASSLQGTAQETQYF	TGCGCCAGCAGTTTGCAGGGGACAGCACAAGAGACCCAGTACTTC
-	TRBV6-6	TRBJ2-7	few	CASSYNGIAPYEQYF	TGTGCCAGCAGTTACAACGGGATTGCCCCCTACGAGCAGTACTTC
-	TRBV5-4	TRBJ2-7	-	CASSLGQTFYEQYF	TGTGCCAGCAGCTTGGGACAGACCTTCTACGAGCAGTACTTC
-	TRBV27	TRBJ2-7	-	CASSLKLPQGDSYEQYF	TGTGCCAGCAGTTTAAAGCTACCCCAGGGCGACTCCTACGAGCAGTACTTC
-	TRBV18	TRBJ1-1	few	CASSPEVGVTEAFF	TGTGCCAGCTCACCGGAGGTTGGGGTGACTGAAGCTTTCTTT
TRBD1	TRBV29-1	TRBJ2-1	-	CSVYAGQGYNEQFF	TGCAGCGTTTACGCGGGACAGGGCTACAATGAGCAGTTCTTC
TRBD1	TRBV5-4	TRBJ1-2	few	CASTQQGLGLYGYTF	TGTGCCAGCACCCAACAGGGGCTAGGCCTCTATGGCTACACCTTC
TRBD1	TRBV30	TRBJ1-2	few	CAWRGQGGGYTF	TGTGCCTGGAGGGGACAGGGGGGCGGCTACACCTTC
TRBD1	TRBV15	TRBJ1-1	many	CATSRGQGAVVGTEAFF	TGTGCCACCAGCAGAGGTCAGGGGGCCGTGGTGGGTACTGAAGCTTTCTTT
TRBD1	TRBV18	TRBJ1-1	many	CASSPPGTGSMNTEAFF	TGTGCCAGCTCACCCCCCGGGACAGGCTCGATGAACACTGAAGCTTTCTTT
TRBD1	TRBV5-1	TRBJ1-1	few	CASSWDSYNTEAFF	TGCGCCAGCAGCTGGGACAGCTATAACACTGAAGCTTTCTTT
TRBD2	TRBV4-2	TRBJ2-1	few	CASSRGLAGNEQFF	TGTGCCAGCAGCCGAGGACTAGCGGGAAATGAGCAGTTCTTC
TRBD2	TRBV2	TRBJ2-4	-	CASSDGGGGMAKNIQYF	TGTGCCAGCAGTGACGGGGGGGGAGGGATGGCCAAAAACATTCAGTACTTC
TRBD1	TRBV29-1	TRBJ2-3	-	CSADGSTGTDTQYF	TGCAGCGCCGATGGTTCGACAGGGACAGATACGCAGTATTTT
TRBD1	TRBV6-5	TRBJ1-6	few	CASSQNRGSAPLHF	TGTGCCAGCAGTCAAAACAGGGGATCGGCACCCCTCCACTTT
-	TRBV15	TRBJ2-6	-	CATSRGQGRSGANVLTF	TGTGCCACCAGCAGGGGACAAGGACGCTCTGGGGCCAACGTCCTGACTTTC
-	TRBV30	TRBJ2-5	-	CAWRGLGGGGTQYF	TGTGCCTGGAGGGGTTTGGGAGGGGGGGGGACCCAGTACTTC
-	TRBV6-1	TRBJ2-4	-	CASISQGRVQYF	TGTGCCAGCATCTCGCAGGGAAGGGTACAGTACTTC
-	TRBV15	TRBJ1-6	-	CATSRDRGSSASPLHF	TGTGCCACCAGCAGAGACCGGGGGAGCAGCGCTTCACCCCTCCACTTT
TRBD2	TRBV30	TRBJ2-1	few	CAWSIPGGGNRDEQFF	TGTGCCTGGAGCATCCCCGGGGGGGGGAATCGAGATGAGCAGTTCTTC
TRBD1	TRBV27	TRBJ2-1	-	CASSLRTGSSYNEQFF	TGTGCCAGCAGTCTCCGGACAGGTAGCTCCTACAATGAGCAGTTCTTC
TRBD2	TRBV6-1	TRBJ2-7	-	CASSVGGGSYEQYF	TGTGCCAGCAGTGTCGGGGGGGGGAGCTACGAGCAGTACTTC
-	TRBV4-2	TRBJ2-3	-	CASSQDRREDTQYF	TGTGCCAGCAGCCAAGATCGGAGGGAGGATACGCAGTATTTT
TRBD2	TRBV9	TRBJ2-1	-	CASSPGAGGLYNEQFF	TGTGCCAGCAGCCCCGGGGCGGGGGGCCTTTACAATGAGCAGTTCTTC
TRBD1	TRBV15	TRBJ2-6	-	CATSPRTGPFSGANVLTF	TGTGCCACCAGCCCACGGACAGGGCCTTTCTCTGGGGCCAACGTCCTGACTTTC
-	TRBV19	TRBJ2-1	few	CASSRPGSWGEQFF	TGTGCCAGTAGTCGCCCCGGGAGCTGGGGTGAGCAGTTCTTC
TRBD2	TRBV27	TRBJ2-7	few	CASSTSSGSLRRPYEQYF	TGTGCCAGCAGTACCTCTAGCGGGAGCCTAAGGAGACCCTACGAGCAGTACTTC
TRBD1	TRBV2	TRBJ1-5	few	CASSERGQVGQPQHF	TGTGCCAGCAGTGAGAGGGGACAGGTGGGTCAGCCCCAGCATTTT
-	TRBV4-2	TRBJ2-7	-	CASQRERGPIYEQYF	TGTGCCAGCCAAAGGGAGCGTGGCCCTATCTACGAGCAGTACTTC
-	TRBV27	TRBJ2-2	few	CASSFLAPNTGELFF	TGTGCCAGCAGTTTCCTAGCGCCCAACACCGGGGAGCTGTTTTTT
-	TRBV11-2	TRBJ2-1	few	CASSRSTGQSYNEQFF	TGTGCCAGCAGCCGATCTACAGGGCAAAGCTACAATGAGCAGTTCTTC
TRBD1	TRBV9	TRBJ1-3	-	CASSGDSGGAGNTIYF	TGTGCCAGCAGCGGCGATTCAGGGGGAGCAGGAAACACCATATATTTT
-	TRBV7-2	TRBJ1-1	few	CASSLKGPGQNTEAFF	TGTGCCAGCAGCTTAAAGGGCCCCGGACAGAACACTGAAGCTTTCTTT
-	TRBV30	TRBJ2-7	few	CAWSVKGIPYEQYF	TGTGCCTGGAGTGTAAAGGGGATCCCCTACGAGCAGTACTTC
-	TRBV5-1	TRBJ2-7	few	CASSLVGLTDYEQYF	TGCGCCAGCAGCTTGGTGGGACTTACCGACTACGAGCAGTACTTC
TRBD1	TRBV5-1	TRBJ2-7	-	CASSLASTGGLDEQYF	TGCGCCAGCAGCTTGGCCTCCACAGGGGGTCTGGACGAGCAGTACTTC
TRBD1	TRBV29-1	TRBJ2-7	-	CSVAGGQGTYEQYF	TGCAGCGTTGCGGGGGGACAGGGAACCTACGAGCAGTACTTC
TRBD1	TRBV19	TRBJ1-2	-	CASRPQGGDGYTF	TGTGCCAGTAGACCCCAGGGGGGAGATGGCTACACCTTC
-	TRBV5-4	TRBJ2-6	few	CASSLGAGYSGANVLTF	TGTGCCAGCAGCTTGGGTGCAGGGTATTCTGGGGCCAACGTCCTGACTTTC
TRBD2	TRBV11-2	TRBJ2-6	few	CASSLAGTSWSSGANVLTF	TGTGCCAGCAGCTTAGCGGGGACTAGTTGGAGCTCTGGGGCCAACGTCCTGACTTTC
-	TRBV5-1	TRBJ2-1	-	CASSLEGPDNEQFF	TGCGCCAGCAGCTTGGAGGGGCCCGACAATGAGCAGTTCTTC
TRBD1	TRBV7-6	TRBJ1-1	-	CASSAGTGGTDTEAFF	TGTGCCAGCAGCGCAGGGACAGGGGGTACGGACACTGAAGCTTTCTTT
TRBD1	TRBV9	TRBJ1-1	-	CASSVGTGSMTEAFF	TGTGCCAGCAGCGTGGGGACAGGGAGTATGACTGAAGCTTTCTTT
-	TRBV6-6	TRBJ2-5	few	CASTRRQTEETQYF	TGTGCCAGCACCCGTAGACAAACCGAAGAGACCCAGTACTTC